This TCR beta chain was documented in a study of T-cell reconstitution after alpha-beta-depleted transplantation in children. Concerning this clonotype itself: Its antigen is not identified.

Points from the study as a whole: There were some patients whose high TCRbeta diversity at day 60 came from surviving recipient T cells and thymic progenitors. Reportedly, only several hundred clones from non-depleted graft cells drove alpha-beta T-cell counts at about two months.

The CDR3 runs 15 residues. V lost 2 bases to trimming and J lost 5 bases, with 11 bases between them. In germline, CDR1 is SGHRS, CDR2 YFSETQ. Preparation of the TCRbeta library used unique molecular identifiers. Via MiXCR, TCRdb re-called the PCR reads, giving one row per CDR3 protein. In the table there are around 100,000 distinct CDR3 sequences, about a tenth of which are singletons. Specimen: PBMCs, collected before TCRalphabeta/CD19-depleted stem cell transplant. The V gene is TRBV5-1, the J gene TRBJ1-6; D is possibly TRBD1 (6 bases). The clonotype originates from a boy younger than 10 with acute lymphoblastic leukemia, due to receive a stem cell transplant. The CDR3 region is CASSLGTLNNSPLHF. CDR3 DNA sequence: TGCGCCAGCAGCTTAGGGACACTGAATAATTCACCCCTCCACTTT.